This entry lists 29 T cell receptor beta chains sequenced from one sample in a study of post-analysis software for immune sequencing data. TCR beta cDNA libraries had unique molecular identifiers. In TCRdb, the PCR reads were re-called with MiXCR into one record per CDR3 protein. Here the sample spans over 150,000 distinct CDR3 sequences, around 34% being singletons. Sequenced material: blood, taken after autologous hematopoietic stem cell transplantation. These receptors all come from a girl aged 10 to 17 with multiple sclerosis.

The chain uses TRBV29-1 and TRBJ1-1; D possibly corresponds to TRBD1 (5 bases). Germline V gene lookup returns CDR1 SQVTM and CDR2 ANQGSEA. The CDR3 length is 13 residues. Trimming took 4 bases from V and 1 from J, leaving 10 bases between them. CDR3 in amino acids: CSVADGGNTEAFF. The CDR3 coding sequence is TGCAGCGTTGCGGACGGGGGGAACACTGAAGCTTTCTTT.

This chain joins TRBV20-1 and TRBJ1-2; TRBD1 might be the D (6 bases). V lost 6 bases to trimming and J lost 3 bases, with 23 bases between them. The CDR3 spans 16 residues. Looked up from germline, CDR1 is DFQATT and CDR2 is SNEGSKA (reference sequence). The CDR3 spells CSATFSSGVIHYGYTF. The CDR3 nucleotides read TGCAGTGCCACTTTCTCTTCAGGGGTGATTCACTATGGCTACACCTTC.

The chain joins TRBV7-8 to TRBJ1-1; no firm D call. The CDR3 contains 14 residues. Trimming cost V 10 bases and J 0 bases, with 15 bases left between them. Germline CDR1 and CDR2: SGHVS and FQNEAQ. Written as DNA, the CDR3 is TGTGCCACCCGACAAGGAGGATTGAACACTGAAGCTTTCTTT. It encodes CATRQGGLNTEAFF. The full variable domain, with the rest looked up from reference TRBV7-8 and TRBJ1-1, is GAGVSQSPRYKVAKRGQDVALRCDPISGHVSLFWYQQALGQGPEFLTYFQNEAQLDKSGLPSDRFFAERPEGSVSTLKIQRTQQEDSAVYLCATRQGGLNTEAFFGQGTRLTVV.

A note on this clonotype: A much larger clone lies a single base off, so this may be a read error. The gene calls are TRBV25-1 and TRBJ2-1; TRBD2 might be the D (7 bases). CDR1 MGHDK and CDR2 SYGVNS come from the germline V gene. The V and J ends lost 6 bases and 6 bases respectively, with 12 bases between them. There are 13 residues in the CDR3. CDR3 nucleotides: TGTGCCAGCAGGTGGGGGGGCAGCAATGAGCAGTTCTTC. Amino acid sequence: CASRWGGSNEQFF.

This clonotype has ten or more counts. The chain uses TRBV10-3 and TRBJ1-5, with 8 nucleotides matching TRBD1. Germline CDR1 reads ENHRY; CDR2 reads SYGVKD. This CDR3 region has 13 residues. The V and J ends lost 2 bases and 6 bases, in that order; junction bases with no gene match: 0. CDR3 amino acids: CAISEGQGQPQHF. Here the CDR3 DNA reads TGTGCCATCAGTGAGGGACAGGGTCAGCCCCAGCATTTT.

This clonotype showed up just a few times. The gene calls are TRBV20-1 and TRBJ1-6; unclear D gene. Trimming stripped 5 bases from V and 0 bases from J, with 14 bases between. The CDR3 is made up of 16 amino acids. The V gene's germline CDR1 is DFQATT and CDR2 SNEGSKA (reference sequence). In DNA form, the CDR3 reads TGCAGTGCTCCTGACCGAGAAAGCTCCTATAATTCACCCCTCCACTTT. This gives the protein CSAPDRESSYNSPLHF.

This chain connects TRBV7-6 to TRBJ2-1; possible D gene TRBD2, 5 bases. Per the germline V gene, CDR1 is SGHVS and CDR2 is FNYEAQ. V gave up 4 bases and J gave up 6 bases, with 19 bases separating them. The CDR3 is 16 residues long. The CDR3 region is CASSSLKGAPSNEQFF. CDR3 nucleotides: TGTGCCAGCAGCTCCTTAAAGGGAGCCCCATCCAATGAGCAGTTCTTC.

Notes on this clonotype: A read error may produce the germline difference seen at one junction end. The chain carries TRBV4-3 and TRBJ1-5, with D hard to call. The CDR3 is 14 amino acids. Germline CDR1 is LGHNA and CDR2 is YSLEER. CDR3: CASSQVYSIQPRHF. For the CDR3, the DNA is TGCGCCAGCAGCCAAGTATACTCAATTCAGCCCCGGCATTTT.

V gene TRBV7-9 combines with J gene TRBJ2-1; D unresolved. The CDR3 length is 15 residues. V was shortened by 5 bases and J by 7 bases, with 18 bases between the two germline ends. In germline, CDR1 is SEHNR, CDR2 FQNEAQ (reference sequence). This CDR3 is CASSPIRSLGNEQFF. The CDR3, as DNA: TGTGCCAGCAGCCCTATCAGGTCTCTCGGAAATGAGCAGTTCTTC.

In this sample, this clonotype turned up many times. The chain joins TRBV29-1 to TRBJ2-5; perhaps TRBD1 as D (5 bases). Germline V gene lookup returns CDR1 SQVTM and CDR2 ANQGSEA. The CDR3 is 12 residues long. The V end was cut by 5 bases, the J end by 2 bases, with 9 bases between. The CDR3 DNA sequence: TGCAGCGTTCTGACAGTTCAAGAGACCCAGTACTTC. It specifies CSVLTVQETQYF.

This clonotype was counted a few times. The genes are TRBV11-1 and TRBJ1-2, with a tentative D call TRBD1 (5 bases). Trimming stripped 5 bases from V and 4 bases from J, with 11 bases between. The CDR3 totals 13 residues. Germline CDR1 and CDR2: SGHAT and FQDESV (reference sequence). The CDR3 coding sequence is TGTGCCAGCAGCCCAGGGAGCGGCTATGGCTACACCTTC. Its translation: CASSPGSGYGYTF. Filled out from reference TRBV11-1 and TRBJ1-2, the complete variable domain reads EAEVAQSPRYKITEKSQAVAFWCDPISGHATLYWYRQILGQGPELLVQFQDESVVDDSQLPKDRFSAERLKGVDSTLKIQPAELGDSAMYLCASSPGSGYGYTFGSGTRLTVV.

This clonotype was recorded a few times. The V and J genes are TRBV7-9 and TRBJ1-1, with 10 bases matching TRBD1. V was clipped by 6 bases and J by 4 bases; unmatched bases: 5. Germline CDR1 reads SEHNR; CDR2 reads FQNEAQ (reference sequence). The CDR3 has 14 residues. This chain's CDR3 is CASRPDRGPTEAFF. CDR3 DNA sequence: TGTGCCAGCAGACCAGACAGGGGGCCCACTGAAGCTTTCTTT.

CDR3 in amino acids: CASTGGGAGELFF. Here the CDR3 DNA reads TGTGCCAGCACCGGCGGGGGGGCCGGGGAGCTGTTTTTT. The chain carries TRBV9 and TRBJ2-2; 9 nucleotides align to TRBD2. The germline CDR1 and CDR2 sequences are SGDLS and YYNGEE. CDR3 size: 13 residues. Losses at the gene ends were 6 bases for V and 6 bases for J; bases not matched to a gene: 3. The whole variable domain, remainder taken from reference TRBV9 and TRBJ2-2, is DSGVTQTPKHLITATGQRVTLRCSPRSGDLSVYWYQQSLDQGLQFLIQYYNGEERAKGNILERFSAQQFPDLHSELNLSSLELGDSALYFCASTGGGAGELFFGEGSRLTVL.

This clonotype was seen a few times. This chain links TRBV27 with TRBJ2-2; D call uncertain. The CDR3 has 14 residues. The germline V gene has CDR1 MNHEY and CDR2 SMNVEV (reference sequence). V shed 0 bases and J shed 5 bases, with 7 bases lying between them. CDR3 nucleotide sequence: TGTGCCAGCAGTTTATCAGGGTTGACCGGGGAGCTGTTTTTT. Translation: CASSLSGLTGELFF.

This clonotype was seen many times. This rearrangement joins TRBV12-3 or TRBV12-4 to TRBJ2-7; TRBD1 aligns across 7 bases. This CDR3 has 12 amino acids. V gave up 5 bases and J gave up 4 bases; unmatched junction bases: 2. CDR3 bases: TGTGCCAGCAGTCGACAGGGTTACGAGCAGTACTTC. Its translation: CASSRQGYEQYF.

This rearrangement joins TRBV20-1 to TRBJ2-1; 11 nucleotides match TRBD2. Germline CDR1 and CDR2: DFQATT and SNEGSKA (reference sequence). Trimming took 6 bases from V and 8 from J; bases not matched to a gene: 9. The length of the CDR3 is 14 residues. The CDR3 sequence is CSAPGVLAGDEQFF. Written as DNA, the CDR3 is TGCAGTGCCCCAGGTGTACTAGCGGGAGATGAGCAGTTCTTC.

The chain employs TRBV6-2 or TRBV6-3 and TRBJ1-5; D ambiguous. The CDR3 has 13 amino acids. The germline V and J ends were trimmed by 0 bases and 6 bases, with 6 bases remaining between them. The germline CDR1 and CDR2 sequences are MNHEY and SVGEGT. The CDR3 sequence is CASSYSEGQPQHF. The DNA of the CDR3 is TGTGCCAGCAGTTACTCGGAGGGTCAGCCCCAGCATTTT.

This clonotype was recorded a few times. As DNA, the CDR3 is TGCGCCAGCAGCCAAGAACTCGGACAGAAAGAGACCCAGTACTTC. The encoded protein is CASSQELGQKETQYF. J is TRBJ2-5 and V is TRBV4-3, with D possibly TRBD1 on 6 matching bases. Germline V gene sequence: CDR1 LGHNA, CDR2 YSLEER. Deletions cut 0 bases from V and 3 bases from J, with 11 bases between. CDR3 size: 15 residues.

The chain couples TRBV20-1 to TRBJ2-3; 9 nucleotides line up with TRBD2. The germline CDR1 and CDR2 sequences are DFQATT and SNEGSKA (reference sequence). This CDR3 is built from 16 residues. V lost 0 bases and J lost 2; bases outside the gene matches: 6. In nucleotides, the CDR3 is TGCAGTGCTAGAGATTTCGCTAGCGGGAACACAGATACGCAGTATTTT. Translating gives CSARDFASGNTDTQYF.

The chain is built from TRBV10-3 and TRBJ1-2, with 9 bases identical to TRBD1. The ends lost 10 bases at V and 4 bases at J; junction bases unmatched: 4. The CDR3 consists of 12 residues. Germline V gives CDR1 ENHRY, CDR2 SYGVKD. The chain's CDR3 is CATVGQGYGYTF. The CDR3 coding sequence is TGTGCCACGGTGGGACAGGGCTATGGCTACACCTTC.

This clonotype was found once. Given a much more abundant clone one base away, this may be a read error. V gene TRBV20-1 combines with J gene TRBJ1-5; TRBD1 aligns across 12 bases. Trimming cost V 5 bases and J 4 bases; bases outside gene matches: 6. CDR1 and CDR2 from the germline V gene are DFQATT and SNEGSKA (reference sequence). CDR3 length equals 15 residues. The CDR3 DNA reads TGCAGTGCTTGGGGGGACAGGGGGCTTAATCAGCCCCAGCATTTT. Protein sequence: CSAWGDRGLNQPQHF.

This clonotype came up many times. This chain links TRBV20-1 with TRBJ2-1, with 10 bases matching TRBD2. V gave up 6 bases and J gave up 4 bases; unmatched junction bases: 9. This CDR3 has 15 residues. Germline assignment: CDR1 DFQATT and CDR2 SNEGSKA (reference sequence). DNA for the CDR3: TGCAGTGCCAGTGCCATAGCGGGAGGTTACAATGAGCAGTTCTTC. Translating it yields CSASAIAGGYNEQFF.

This clonotype was counted many times. The CDR3 reads CSARGPKETQYF. The CDR3 nucleotides read TGCAGTGCTAGAGGGCCAAAAGAGACCCAGTACTTC. J is TRBJ2-5 and V is TRBV20-1, with D unclear. V was cut by 1 base and J by 3 bases, with 6 bases left in between. Germline-derived CDR1 and CDR2 are DFQATT and SNEGSKA (reference sequence). This CDR3 region has 12 residues.

This chain connects TRBV27 to TRBJ2-5; D unresolved. Germline CDR1 and CDR2: MNHEY and SMNVEV (reference sequence). V lost 4 bases and J lost 0, with 6 bases in between. CDR3 length: 13 residues. In nucleotides, the CDR3 is TGTGCCAGCAGTTCTCTTTACCAAGAGACCCAGTACTTC. Translation gives CASSSLYQETQYF.

This clonotype was seen a few times. This chain links TRBV15 with TRBJ2-5; D may correspond to TRBD1 or TRBD2 (5 bases each). Germline CDR1 reads LNHNV; CDR2 reads YYDKDF (reference sequence). This CDR3 region has 15 residues. Deletions cut 3 bases from V and 3 bases from J, with 14 bases between. The CDR3 loop reads CATSRIRDGKETQYF. CDR3 nucleotides: TGTGCCACCAGCAGGATCCGGGACGGAAAAGAGACCCAGTACTTC.

The V gene is TRBV20-1, the J gene TRBJ2-1; 7 bases map to TRBD2. The CDR3 runs 15 residues. Germline V gene sequence: CDR1 DFQATT, CDR2 SNEGSKA (reference sequence). The junction had 10 bases not matched to a gene; V was cut back by 6 bases and J by 2 bases. CDR3 DNA sequence: TGCAGTGCCCGACTAGCAACCTCACCCTACAATGAGCAGTTCTTC. This gives the protein CSARLATSPYNEQFF.

V usage is TRBV20-1 and J usage is TRBJ2-3; 9 bases match TRBD2. Germline assignment: CDR1 DFQATT and CDR2 SNEGSKA (reference sequence). The CDR3 totals 19 residues. J lost 1 base, V lost 5 bases, and 19 bases had no gene match. The CDR3 region has the DNA TGCAGTGCTCCTGCAGGAGGTAGCGGGAGCGGAGGAGGCACAGATACGCAGTATTTT. Translating gives CSAPAGGSGSGGGTDTQYF.

V usage is TRBV30 and J usage is TRBJ2-7; 7 bases are a match to TRBD2. CDR1 is GTSNPN, CDR2 SVGIG, per germline (reference sequence). This CDR3 has 14 residues. V dropped 5 bases and J dropped 1; count of bases not matched to a gene: 8. CDR3 sequence: CAWAGGTKSYEQYF. DNA of the CDR3: TGTGCCTGGGCCGGGGGGACCAAGTCCTACGAGCAGTACTTC.

V and J are TRBV12-3 or TRBV12-4 and TRBJ2-2, with unresolved D. CDR3 length: 14 residues. V was cut by 5 bases and J by 4 bases, with 11 bases left in between. The CDR3 spells CASSRAIVTGELFF. The CDR3, as DNA: TGTGCCAGCAGTAGGGCCATAGTCACCGGGGAGCTGTTTTTT.